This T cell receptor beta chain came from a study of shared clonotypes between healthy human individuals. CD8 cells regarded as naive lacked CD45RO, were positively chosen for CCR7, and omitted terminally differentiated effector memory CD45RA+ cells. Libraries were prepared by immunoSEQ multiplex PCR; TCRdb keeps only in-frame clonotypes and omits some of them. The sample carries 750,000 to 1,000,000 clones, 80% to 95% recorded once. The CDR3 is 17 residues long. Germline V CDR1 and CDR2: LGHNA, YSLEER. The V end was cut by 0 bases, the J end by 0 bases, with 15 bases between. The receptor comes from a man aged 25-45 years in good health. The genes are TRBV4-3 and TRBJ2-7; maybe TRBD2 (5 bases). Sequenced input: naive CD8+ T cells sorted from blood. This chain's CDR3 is CASSQERGLKSSYEQYF. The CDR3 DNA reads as TGCGCCAGCAGCCAAGAGAGAGGACTTAAAAGCTCCTACGAGCAGTACTTC.